This entry lists 31 T cell receptor beta chains sequenced from one sample in a study of response to subunit inactivated influenza vaccine. Via MiXCR, TCRdb re-called the RT-PCR reads, giving one row per CDR3 protein. The table records 400,000 to 650,000 distinct CDR3 sequences, 6% to 9% of them present only once. This material consisted of PBMCs from blood, taken roughly 24 months after vaccination. Receptors were obtained from a man aged 50-75 years who received an inactivated influenza vaccine.

This rearrangement joins TRBV29-1 to TRBJ1-3, with TRBD1 matching 12 bases. Per the germline V gene, CDR1 is SQVTM and CDR2 is ANQGSEA. CDR3 length equals 15 residues. V lost 3 bases, J lost 3 bases, and 3 bases stayed unmatched. For the CDR3, the DNA is TGCAGCGTTGAGGGACAGGGGGCATTTGGAAACACCATATATTTT. Its protein is CSVEGQGAFGNTIYF.

This clonotype was counted ten times or more. The chain uses TRBV5-5 and TRBJ2-5; 7 positions agree with TRBD1. Germline V gives CDR1 SGHKS, CDR2 YYEKEE (reference sequence). J lost 14 bases, V lost 2 bases, and 6 bases had no gene match. The CDR3 contains 11 residues. The CDR3 loop reads CASSFGDSHYF. The CDR3 DNA reads TGTGCCAGCAGCTTTGGGGACAGTCACTACTTC.

Turning to this clonotype: It is likely a read error, because the conserved phenylalanine at the end of the CDR3 is missing. V is TRBV10-3 and J is TRBJ2-7; TRBD1 agrees at 7 bases. Germline V gene sequence: CDR1 ENHRY, CDR2 SYGVKD. V lost 5 bases and J lost 2; bases outside the gene matches: 9. The CDR3 consists of 15 residues. CDR3 coding DNA: TGTGCCATCAGTTTTAAGGGGGACAGTCCCTACGAGCAGTACTTA. This gives the protein CAISFKGDSPYEQYL.

This clonotype has only a few counts. The chain has TRBV6-1 and TRBJ2-2; 11 nucleotides align to TRBD2. CDR3 length equals 17 residues. Germline V gene lookup returns CDR1 MNHNS and CDR2 SASEGT. Unmatched junction bases numbered 6, after V lost 6 bases and J lost 0 bases. CDR3 coding DNA: TGTGCCAGCAGAAGAATAGCGGGGGGGCCGAACACCGGGGAGCTGTTTTTT. Translation gives CASRRIAGGPNTGELFF.

This clonotype was seen at least ten times. This rearrangement joins TRBV29-1 to TRBJ2-1; D tentatively reads TRBD1 or TRBD2 (5 bases each). This CDR3 has 14 residues. The germline gives CDR1 SQVTM, CDR2 ANQGSEA. The CDR3 is CTISGTGRYNEQFF. CDR3 nucleotides: TGCACCATATCCGGGACGGGGAGATACAATGAGCAGTTCTTC.

This clonotype has at least ten counts. This chain connects TRBV7-8 to TRBJ2-7; TRBD2 is a possible D gene (6 bases). Germline V gene sequence: CDR1 SGHVS, CDR2 FQNEAQ. V was trimmed by 0 bases and J by 0 bases, leaving 9 bases between them. This CDR3 region has 15 residues. CDR3 coding DNA: TGTGCCAGCAGCTTAGCGCGGGGACTCTCCTACGAGCAGTACTTC. Amino acids: CASSLARGLSYEQYF.

Ten or more counts support this clonotype. Germline is not matched at one junction end, which may reflect a read error. The rearrangement joins TRBV6-1 to TRBJ1-1, with TRBD1 as a possible D gene (5 bases). The CDR3 covers 14 residues. CDR1 and CDR2 (germline): MNHNS, SASEGT. CDR3 nucleotide sequence: TGTGCCAGCAGTCCAACCTCCAGCGTCTCTTGGGGGTACTTT. This gives the protein CASSPTSSVSWGYF.

This clonotype has at least ten counts. This chain uses TRBV5-1 with TRBJ1-1, with 9 bases lining up with TRBD1. V was clipped by 5 bases and J by 6 bases; unmatched bases: 8. The germline CDR1 and CDR2 sequences are SGHRS and YFSETQ. The CDR3 length is 14 residues. The CDR3 loop is CASSHRDRAPEAFF. CDR3 in DNA: TGCGCCAGCAGTCACCGGGACAGGGCGCCTGAAGCTTTCTTT.

This clonotype was seen ten or more times. The genes are TRBV20-1 and TRBJ2-3; D is perhaps TRBD2 (6 bases). Germline values: CDR1 DFQATT, CDR2 SNEGSKA (reference sequence). V dropped 6 bases and J dropped 5 bases, with 15 bases sitting between them. The CDR3 has 13 residues. As DNA, the CDR3 is TGCAGTGCGCCGGGACTTCGGGAAGATACGCAGTATTTT. Translation gives CSAPGLREDTQYF.

This clonotype was observed many times. The chain uses TRBV4-1 and TRBJ2-1; 8 bases line up with TRBD2. The germline CDR1 and CDR2 sequences are MGHRA and YSYEKL. V trimming: 3 bases; J trimming: 3 bases; junction bases outside the gene matches: 1. The CDR3 extends over 14 amino acids. CDR3 residues: CASSHGTSYNEQFF. In nucleotides, the CDR3 is TGCGCCAGCAGCCACGGGACTAGCTACAATGAGCAGTTCTTC.

To note about this clonotype: A much more abundant neighbour one base away suggests this may be a read error. V and J are TRBV5-5 and TRBJ1-2; 8 positions match TRBD1. CDR3 size: 13 residues. The junction had 4 bases not matched to a gene; V was cut back by 4 bases and J by 5 bases. The germline CDR1 and CDR2 sequences are SGHKS and YYEKEE (reference sequence). DNA of the CDR3: TGTGCCAGCAGCCCGACAGGGGAATATGGCTACACCTTC. It encodes CASSPTGEYGYTF.

This clonotype turned up a few times. The V call is TRBV4-2, the J call TRBJ2-3, with 10 bases that match TRBD2. The V gene's germline CDR1 is LGHNA and CDR2 YNFKEQ. Trimming at V came to 0 bases and at J to 8 bases, leaving 8 bases not matched to a gene. This CDR3 region has 16 residues. The CDR3 sequence is CASSQDQAGGPSTQYF. The CDR3 nucleotides are TGTGCCAGCAGCCAAGATCAAGCGGGGGGGCCGAGTACGCAGTATTTT.

J is TRBJ1-5 and V is TRBV6-2 or TRBV6-3; 8 positions agree with TRBD1. This CDR3 region has 22 residues. V trimming: 2 bases; J trimming: 1 base; junction bases outside the gene matches: 22. Germline CDR1 and CDR2: MNHEY and SVGEGT. The CDR3 reads CASSYAPPQDRVGVGSNQPQHF. DNA of the CDR3: TGTGCCAGCAGTTACGCCCCTCCTCAGGACAGGGTGGGAGTAGGCAGCAATCAGCCCCAGCATTTT.

This clonotype was seen ten or more times. The chain couples TRBV20-1 to TRBJ2-1; D ambiguous. This CDR3 comprises 14 residues. Germline V gives CDR1 DFQATT, CDR2 SNEGSKA (reference sequence). V lost 0 bases and J 4 bases, leaving 10 bases between the germline ends. The CDR3 spells CSARDLQNYNEQFF. The CDR3 nucleotides read TGCAGTGCTAGAGATCTGCAGAATTACAATGAGCAGTTCTTC.

This clonotype has a count of ten or more. The genes are TRBV20-1 and TRBJ2-7; 9 bases fit TRBD2. The length of the CDR3 is 15 residues. V lost 5 bases and J lost 4; bases outside the gene matches: 12. CDR1 is DFQATT, CDR2 SNEGSKA, per germline (reference sequence). The CDR3 loop reads CSAPSGSGSGYEQYF. CDR3 DNA sequence: TGCAGTGCTCCTTCAGGTAGCGGGAGTGGATACGAGCAGTACTTC.

This clonotype showed up just a few times. A much larger clone is a single base away; this may be a read error. The gene calls are TRBV5-1 and TRBJ2-2, with TRBD1 matching over 7 bases. The CDR3 runs to 16 residues. Germline values: CDR1 SGHRS, CDR2 YFSETQ. V lost 0 bases to trimming and J lost 1 base; unmatched junction nucleotides: 3. The chain's CDR3 is CASSLAGQRNTGELFF. In DNA, the CDR3 is TGCGCCAGCAGCTTGGCGGGACAGAGGAACACCGGGGAGCTGTTTTTT.

This clonotype was counted at least ten times. The chain employs TRBV6-1 and TRBJ2-2; the D is unclear. Germline CDR1 MNHNS, CDR2 SASEGT. Trimming pared 7 bases from V and 4 bases from J, leaving 10 bases between. The length of the CDR3 is 13 residues. This CDR3 reads CASTRSTTGELFF. The CDR3 DNA follows: TGTGCCAGCACCAGGTCGACCACCGGGGAGCTGTTTTTT.

This chain joins TRBV6-2 or TRBV6-3 and TRBJ2-5; TRBD2 agrees at 10 bases. There are 16 residues in the CDR3. V trimming: 8 bases; J trimming: 1 base; junction bases outside the gene matches: 10. Germline CDR1 is MNHEY and CDR2 is SVGEGT. As DNA, the CDR3 is TGTGCCAGCTCAATCCCGGCTAGCGGGGGCCAAGAGACCCAGTACTTC. It yields the protein CASSIPASGGQETQYF.

This clonotype appeared many times. This chain joins TRBV5-6 and TRBJ1-1; D gene unclear. Trimming removed 3 bases at V and 2 bases at J, with 8 bases between. The CDR3 has 13 residues. Germline V gene sequence: CDR1 SGHDT, CDR2 YYEEEE. CDR3 sequence reads: CASSYGVNTEAFF. CDR3 nucleotides: TGTGCCAGCAGCTATGGGGTTAACACTGAAGCTTTCTTT.

This clonotype was seen a few times. This chain joins TRBV12-3 or TRBV12-4 and TRBJ2-7, with TRBD1 matching 9 bases. With V trimmed by 6 bases and J by 5 bases, 8 bases remained unmatched. This CDR3 comprises 14 residues. The CDR3 protein is CASSRSDRGDEQYF. In DNA form, the CDR3 reads TGTGCCAGCAGCCGCTCGGACAGGGGCGACGAGCAGTACTTC.

This clonotype has ten or more counts. This chain uses TRBV5-1 with TRBJ2-7; 12 nucleotides match TRBD1. The CDR3 loop spans 14 amino acids. CDR1 is SGHRS, CDR2 YFSETQ, per germline. Losses at the gene ends were 4 bases for V and 5 bases for J; bases not matched to a gene: 4. The DNA for the CDR3 is TGCGCCAGCAGCACGGGGACAGGGGGCGACGAGCAGTACTTC. It specifies CASSTGTGGDEQYF.

This clonotype was picked up many times. The V and J genes are TRBV6-5 and TRBJ2-7; D is unclear. The V gene's germline CDR1 is MNHEY and CDR2 SVGAGI. Deletions cut 2 bases from V and 0 bases from J, with 14 bases between. The CDR3 sequence is 16 residues long. DNA for the CDR3: TGTGCCAGCAGTTACAGAGCAGGAGTCCTCTCCTACGAGCAGTACTTC. This encodes CASSYRAGVLSYEQYF.

The rearrangement links TRBV20-1 to TRBJ1-2; 9 bases align to TRBD1. The germline V gene encodes CDR1 DFQATT and CDR2 SNEGSKA (reference sequence). J was trimmed by 6 bases and V by 6 bases; bases with no gene match: 14. The CDR3 length is 15 residues. The CDR3 reads CSAPKPTGGSDGYTF. DNA of the CDR3: TGCAGTGCCCCGAAGCCGACAGGGGGGTCGGATGGCTACACCTTC.

This clonotype occurred a few times. J is TRBJ1-4 and V is TRBV7-9; no clear D. V lost 1 base to trimming and J lost 8 bases, with 8 bases between them. The CDR3 consists of 13 residues. CDR1 SEHNR and CDR2 FQNEAQ come from the germline V gene (reference sequence). The chain's CDR3 is CASSLEHNEKLFF. The CDR3 DNA reads TGTGCCAGCAGCTTAGAACATAACGAAAAACTGTTTTTT.

The V call is TRBV20-1, the J call TRBJ2-7, with D uncertain. The CDR3 covers 13 residues. CDR1 and CDR2 (germline): DFQATT, SNEGSKA (reference sequence). V lost 5 bases and J 0 bases, leaving 11 bases between the germline ends. CDR3 in amino acids: CSAPGPSSYEQYF. CDR3 in DNA: TGCAGTGCTCCGGGCCCGAGCTCCTACGAGCAGTACTTC.

This clonotype was recorded a few times. V and J are TRBV5-1 and TRBJ1-1; D remains ambiguous. Germline loops: CDR1 SGHRS, CDR2 YFSETQ. This CDR3 is 15 amino acids long. The V and J ends lost 4 bases and 3 bases respectively, with 16 bases between them. CDR3 nucleotides: TGCGCCAGCAGCGCTGGATGGGAGGGATACACTGAAGCTTTCTTT. Amino acids: CASSAGWEGYTEAFF.

This clonotype was observed many times. V usage is TRBV15 and J usage is TRBJ1-1; no definite D call. The CDR3 has 15 amino acids. Germline V CDR1 and CDR2: LNHNV, YYDKDF (reference sequence). The germline V and J ends were trimmed by 3 bases and 4 bases, with 15 bases remaining between them. This CDR3 is CATSRIPRVPTEAFF. CDR3 sequence (DNA): TGTGCCACCAGCAGGATCCCGAGGGTTCCCACTGAAGCTTTCTTT. The full variable domain, its missing parts supplied by reference TRBV15 and TRBJ1-1, is DAMVIQNPRYQVTQFGKPVTLSCSQTLNHNVMYWYQQKSSQAPKLLFHYYDKDFNNEADTPDNFQSRRPNTSFCFLDIRSPGLGDTAMYLCATSRIPRVPTEAFFGQGTRLTVV.

The J gene is TRBJ2-1, the V gene TRBV4-2; TRBD2 agrees at 11 bases. V shed 4 bases and J 15 bases; nucleotides not matched to a gene: 14. CDR3 length equals 15 residues. CDR1 and CDR2 (germline): LGHNA, YNFKEQ. The CDR3 nucleotides read TGTGCCAGCAGCCCTCACCTAGCGGGGGGTTCGGAACTGTTCTTC. Translation: CASSPHLAGGSELFF.

This clonotype appeared a few times. The chain links TRBV11-2 to TRBJ2-1, with TRBD2 matching over 12 bases. Germline trimming cut 5 bases from V and 6 bases from J; bases unmatched to any gene: 8. The germline CDR1 and CDR2 sequences are SGHAT and FQNNGV. The CDR3 consists of 16 residues. CDR3 protein: CASSNPGLAGSNEQFF. CDR3 DNA sequence: TGTGCCAGCAGCAACCCGGGACTAGCGGGCAGCAATGAGCAGTTCTTC.

This chain connects TRBV3-1 to TRBJ1-2; 7 positions agree with TRBD1. The germline gives CDR1 LGHDT, CDR2 YNNKEL (reference sequence). The CDR3 covers 15 residues. V lost 2 bases to trimming and J lost 3 bases; unmatched junction nucleotides: 6. As DNA, the CDR3 is TGTGCCAGCAGCCAATGGAATGGACAGGACTATGGCTACACCTTC. Encoded protein: CASSQWNGQDYGYTF. The variable domain in full, completed from reference TRBV3-1 and TRBJ1-2, reads DTAVSQTPKYLVTQMGNDKSIKCEQNLGHDTMYWYKQDSKKFLKIMFSYNNKELIINETVPNRFSPKSPDKAHLNLHINSLELGDSAVYFCASSQWNGQDYGYTFGSGTRLTVV.

This clonotype was counted many times. This chain's CDR3 is CASSVRDGLMETQYF. The CDR3 region has the DNA TGTGCCAGCAGTGTTAGAGACGGCCTGATGGAGACCCAGTACTTC. The chain employs TRBV2 and TRBJ2-5; the D is unclear. This CDR3 has 15 amino acids. V lost 4 bases, J lost 5 bases, and 17 bases lay in between. Germline V gene sequence: CDR1 SNHLY, CDR2 FYNNEI.